The 26 T cell receptor beta chains below come from one sample, sequenced in a study of OX40 agonist ivuxolimab in advanced cancers. TCRdb keeps only in-frame clones here, not all; method: immunoSEQ multiplex PCR. The data hold 80,000 to 95,000 clones, with around 90% observed a single time. This specimen consisted of CD4+ or CD8+ T cells sorted from blood, obtained in a trial of the OX40 agonist ivuxolimab. These receptor sequences come from an adult with an advanced solid tumor such as melanoma, head and neck, liver or kidney cancer.

The chain combines TRBV6-4 with TRBJ1-2; D is ambiguous. CDR1 is MRHNA, CDR2 SNTAGT, per germline. This CDR3 is 15 amino acids long. V was pared by 5 bases and J by 8 bases, with 21 bases between. The CDR3 protein is CASSRDRSGAYGYTF. In DNA, the CDR3 is TGTGCCAGCAGTCGAGACCGCTCCGGAGCTTACGGCTACACCTTC.

This chain links TRBV23-1 with TRBJ1-2, with 9 bases matching TRBD1. TRBV23-1 is filed as an ORF, its function uncertain. CDR3 size: 13 residues. With 3 bases clipped from V and 8 bases from J, the junction kept 4 bases outside the gene matches. CDR3 region: CASSQDRGAGYTF. As DNA, the CDR3 is TGCGCCAGCAGTCAGGACAGGGGCGCGGGCTACACCTTC.

V and J are TRBV18 and TRBJ2-1, with D tentatively TRBD1 or TRBD2 (6 bases each). V gave up 3 bases and J gave up 1 base, with 19 bases separating them. CDR3 length: 18 residues. CDR1 KGHSH and CDR2 LQKENI come from the germline V gene. The CDR3 reads CASSPLSGGGRSYNEQFF. CDR3 bases: TGTGCCAGCTCACCTTTGTCCGGGGGCGGTAGGTCCTACAATGAGCAGTTCTTC. Full variable domain (remainder filled in from reference TRBV18 and TRBJ2-1): NAGVMQNPRHLVRRRGQEARLRCSPMKGHSHVYWYRQLPEEGLKFMVYLQKENIIDESGMPKERFSAEFPKEGPSILRIQQVVRGDSAAYFCASSPLSGGGRSYNEQFFGPGTRLTVL.

This clone was seen just once. The CDR3 DNA sequence: TGCGCCAGCAGCCCCCTACTGGGGGCTTTGTACGAGCAGTACTTC. As protein: CASSPLLGALYEQYF. This chain joins TRBV4-3 and TRBJ2-7, with D perhaps TRBD1 (6 bases). The CDR3 runs 15 residues. Trimming removed 4 bases at V and 4 bases at J, with 17 bases between. Germline V lookup: CDR1 LGHNA, CDR2 YSLEER.

The chain couples TRBV18 to TRBJ2-7; D is uncertain. The germline CDR1 and CDR2 sequences are KGHSH and LQKENI. The CDR3 extends over 13 amino acids. Trimming left V 3 bases short and J 3 bases short, with 9 bases between. CDR3: CASSPGIDYEQYF. The CDR3 region has the DNA TGTGCCAGCTCACCCGGAATAGACTACGAGCAGTACTTC.

The chain links TRBV7-2 to TRBJ1-1; D is perhaps TRBD1 (5 bases). Germline assignment: CDR1 SGHTA and CDR2 FQGNSA. V shed 0 bases and J shed 5 bases, with 7 bases lying between them. CDR3 size: 13 residues. The CDR3 nucleotides are TGTGCCAGCAGCTTAGCGGGGGTTACTGAAGCTTTCTTT. It codes for CASSLAGVTEAFF. The entire variable domain, with the rest obtained from reference TRBV7-2 and TRBJ1-1, is as follows: GAGVSQSPSNKVTEKGKDVELRCDPISGHTALYWYRQSLGQGLEFLIYFQGNSAPDKSGLPSDRFSAERTGGSVSTLTIQRTQQEDSAVYLCASSLAGVTEAFFGQGTRLTVV.

The gene calls are TRBV7-8 and TRBJ2-7, with 9 bases fitting TRBD1. CDR3 length: 13 residues. The germline gives CDR1 SGHVS, CDR2 FQNEAQ. Germline trimming cut 4 bases from V and 7 bases from J; bases unmatched to any gene: 5. The CDR3 coding sequence is TGTGCCAGCAGCTCGGACAGGGGCGGAGAGCAGTACTTC. Encoded protein: CASSSDRGGEQYF.

Only a few counts were recorded for this clone. This specimen includes other DNA sequences encoding the same CDR3. This sequence joins TRBV4-3 and TRBJ1-5; D is uncertain. Trimming left V 0 bases short and J 6 bases short, with 12 bases between. The CDR3 consists of 15 residues. CDR1 LGHNA and CDR2 YSLEER come from the germline V gene. The chain's CDR3 is CASSQDGEPPQPQHF. The CDR3 DNA sequence: TGCGCCAGCAGCCAAGATGGGGAACCACCTCAGCCCCAGCATTTT.

This clone came up once. This chain joins TRBV7-8 and TRBJ1-2; tentative D call: TRBD1 (5 bases). The germline V gene has CDR1 SGHVS and CDR2 FQNEAQ. Trimming removed 5 bases at V and 2 bases at J, with 18 bases between. The CDR3 sequence is 16 residues long. CDR3 nucleotide sequence: TGTGCCAGCAGCCTAACTCATGGGACCGCGAACTATGGCTACACCTTC. Protein product: CASSLTHGTANYGYTF. The whole variable domain, remainder taken from reference TRBV7-8 and TRBJ1-2, is GAGVSQSPRYKVAKRGQDVALRCDPISGHVSLFWYQQALGQGPEFLTYFQNEAQLDKSGLPSDRFFAERPEGSVSTLKIQRTQQEDSAVYLCASSLTHGTANYGYTFGSGTRLTVV.

The chain carries TRBV7-2 and TRBJ2-1; D gene unclear. V lost 5 bases, J lost 0 bases, and 11 bases lay in between. CDR1 is SGHTA and CDR2 is FQGNSA in the germline V gene. This CDR3 region has 15 residues. The CDR3 spells CASSRSPPSYNEQFF. DNA for the CDR3: TGTGCCAGCAGCCGTTCCCCCCCCTCCTACAATGAGCAGTTCTTC.

The chain carries TRBV7-8 and TRBJ1-6, with 7 bases aligning to TRBD1. Germline CDR1 reads SGHVS; CDR2 reads FQNEAQ. Trimming removed 5 bases from V and 6 bases from J; junction bases left unmatched: 16. This CDR3 is built from 18 residues. DNA for the CDR3: TGTGCCAGCAGCCAACGGGACAGCCATACAGTTTCTAATTCACCCCTCCACTTT. Protein product: CASSQRDSHTVSNSPLHF.

The J gene is TRBJ2-1, the V gene TRBV7-9, with TRBD2 as a possible D gene (5 bases). Per germline, CDR1 SEHNR and CDR2 FQNEAQ (reference sequence). V was cut by 3 bases and J by 2 bases, with 14 bases left in between. The CDR3 is 16 residues long. CDR3 amino acids: CASSFSTGSAYNEQFF. The DNA of the CDR3 is TGTGCCAGCAGCTTTTCGACTGGGAGCGCCTACAATGAGCAGTTCTTC.

The genes are TRBV15 and TRBJ2-7, with 7 bases aligning to TRBD1. Germline-derived CDR1 and CDR2 are LNHNV and YYDKDF (reference sequence). The CDR3 contains 14 residues. The ends lost 3 bases at V and 4 bases at J; junction bases unmatched: 6. The CDR3 DNA reads TGTGCCACCAGCAGCCGACAGGGTGTGTACGAGCAGTACTTC. It encodes CATSSRQGVYEQYF.

The J gene is TRBJ2-5, the V gene TRBV6-6; a possible D gene is TRBD2 (6 bases). V was cut by 6 bases and J by 11 bases, with 25 bases left in between. The CDR3 consists of 15 residues. Per the germline V gene, CDR1 is MNHNY and CDR2 is SVGAGI (reference sequence). Here the CDR3 reads CASSLTGSLPREQYF. The CDR3 DNA reads as TGTGCCAGCAGCTTGACCGGGTCCCTACCTCGGGAGCAGTACTTC.

The chain uses TRBV6-6 and TRBJ1-5; the match to TRBD1 covers 8 bases. This CDR3 is built from 16 residues. J was trimmed by 7 bases and V by 6 bases; bases with no gene match: 14. The germline gives CDR1 MNHNY, CDR2 SVGAGI (reference sequence). Here the CDR3 DNA reads TGTGCCAGCAGCCTCCATCCGGGACAGGAAGGGCAGCCCCAGCATTTT. It translates to CASSLHPGQEGQPQHF.

The J gene is TRBJ1-2, the V gene TRBV4-1; 8 bases line up with TRBD1. The germline V gene has CDR1 MGHRA and CDR2 YSYEKL. The CDR3 is 19 residues long. V lost 3 bases, J lost 4 bases, and 19 bases stayed unmatched. The CDR3 coding sequence is TGCGCCAGCAGCCAGCCATTCTTGGGAACAGGGGGACGGAGCTATGGCTACACCTTC. This codes for CASSQPFLGTGGRSYGYTF.

This clone was seen a few times. The chain has TRBV7-3 and TRBJ1-6; 8 bases line up with TRBD1. Germline loops: CDR1 SGHTA, CDR2 FQGTGA. J gave up 9 bases and V 5 bases, and 9 bases lay outside the gene matches. The CDR3 extends over 15 amino acids. The CDR3 is CASSQGAGFGSPLHF. The CDR3 region has the DNA TGTGCCAGCAGCCAGGGGGCGGGGTTCGGTTCACCCCTCCACTTT.

The genes are TRBV29-1 and TRBJ2-1, with TRBD1 identical over 10 bases. The CDR3 runs 15 residues. Germline CDR1 and CDR2: SQVTM and ANQGSEA. V trimming: 7 bases; J trimming: 4 bases; junction bases outside the gene matches: 10. CDR3 in DNA: TGCAGCGCATCATTTCCGGGACAGGGGTACAATGAGCAGTTCTTC. Translation gives CSASFPGQGYNEQFF.

J is TRBJ2-7 and V is TRBV11-1, with 14 positions matching TRBD2. Trimming at V came to 5 bases and at J to 3 bases, leaving 3 bases not matched to a gene. Germline-derived CDR1 and CDR2 are SGHAT and FQDESV (reference sequence). The CDR3 spans 15 residues. In DNA, the CDR3 is TGTGCCAGCAGCCCCGGGACTAGCGGGAGCTACGAGCAGTACTTC. Protein product: CASSPGTSGSYEQYF.

The J gene is TRBJ1-1, the V gene TRBV7-8, with a weak D call TRBD1 (6 bases). Germline V lookup: CDR1 SGHVS, CDR2 FQNEAQ. CDR3 size: 15 residues. V lost 5 bases to trimming and J lost 4 bases, with 17 bases between them. CDR3 amino acids: CASSTHTGTPTEAFF. CDR3 bases: TGTGCCAGCAGCACCCACACCGGGACACCCACTGAAGCTTTCTTT.

The chain has TRBV9 and TRBJ1-1, with 7 bases aligning to TRBD1. The CDR3 runs 14 residues. Germline V lookup: CDR1 SGDLS, CDR2 YYNGEE. V shed 3 bases, J shed 5 bases, and the junction held 7 bases outside the gene matches. As DNA, the CDR3 is TGTGCCAGCAGCGCTGGGACAGTTGGGACTGAAGCTTTCTTT. It encodes CASSAGTVGTEAFF.

This rearrangement joins TRBV7-9 to TRBJ2-5; 8 bases align to TRBD2. The DNA end lines up better with TRBJ2-7; the J call may be wrong. Germline V gives CDR1 SEHNR, CDR2 FQNEAQ (reference sequence). This CDR3 has 13 amino acids. This chain's CDR3 is CASSPGTRHEQYF. The CDR3 DNA sequence: TGTGCCAGCAGCCCCGGGACTAGACACGAGCAGTACTTC.

This clone appeared once. The chain joins TRBV19 to TRBJ2-1; 9 bases are shared with TRBD2. Germline CDR1 is LNHDA and CDR2 is SQIVND (reference sequence). With V trimmed by 8 bases and J by 4 bases, 9 bases remained unmatched. This CDR3 comprises 15 residues. CDR3 region: CASGPGGRAYNEQFF. As DNA, the CDR3 is TGTGCCAGTGGTCCGGGCGGGAGGGCTTACAATGAGCAGTTCTTC.

The rearrangement links TRBV7-3 to TRBJ2-3; 7 bases map to TRBD1. CDR1 is SGHTA, CDR2 FQGTGA, per germline. With V trimmed by 5 bases and J by 4 bases, 3 bases remained unmatched. The CDR3 consists of 13 residues. CDR3 in amino acids: CASSRQGPDTQYF. The DNA of the CDR3 is TGTGCCAGCAGCAGACAGGGTCCAGATACGCAGTATTTT.

V usage is TRBV7-2 and J usage is TRBJ1-1, with TRBD1 as a possible D gene (6 bases). Per the germline V gene, CDR1 is SGHTA and CDR2 is FQGNSA. V was shortened by 3 bases and J by 5 bases, with 16 bases between the two germline ends. This CDR3 region has 15 residues. CDR3 sequence (DNA): TGTGCCAGCAGCTTTAGGGGGGTGAGAAAGACTGAAGCTTTCTTT. Translated, it gives CASSFRGVRKTEAFF.

This chain connects TRBV10-1 to TRBJ2-7, with D possibly being TRBD2 (5 bases). CDR1 WNHNN and CDR2 SYGVQD come from the germline V gene (reference sequence). With 4 bases removed from V and 4 bases from J, the gap between germline ends came to 17 bases. The CDR3 has 15 residues. The chain's CDR3 is CASSGEGLPPYEQYF. In DNA form, the CDR3 reads TGCGCCAGCAGTGGTGAAGGACTTCCCCCTTACGAGCAGTACTTC.